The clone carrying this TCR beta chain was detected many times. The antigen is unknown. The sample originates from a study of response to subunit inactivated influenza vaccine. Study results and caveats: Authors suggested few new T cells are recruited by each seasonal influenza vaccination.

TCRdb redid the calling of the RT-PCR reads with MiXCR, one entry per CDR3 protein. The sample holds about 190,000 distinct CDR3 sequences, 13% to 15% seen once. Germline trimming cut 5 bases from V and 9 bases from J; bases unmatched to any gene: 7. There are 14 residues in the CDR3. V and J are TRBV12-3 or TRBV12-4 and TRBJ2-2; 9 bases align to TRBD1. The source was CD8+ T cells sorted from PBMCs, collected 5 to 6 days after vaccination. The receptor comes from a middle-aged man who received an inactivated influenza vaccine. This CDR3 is CASSPGTGLRELFF. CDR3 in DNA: TGTGCCAGCAGTCCGGGGACAGGGTTGAGGGAGCTGTTTTTT.